Following are 21 T cell receptor beta chains from one sample sequenced in a study of T-cell reconstitution after alpha-beta-depleted transplantation in children. Preparation of the TCRbeta library involved a method that used unique molecular identifiers. TCRdb analysed the PCR reads with MiXCR anew, one entry per CDR3 protein. The repertoire holds some 350,000 distinct CDR3 sequences, about 9.4% seen once, with 2% to 3% in the top ten. The sequencing here drew on PBMCs from the stem cell graft donor, taken from the stem cell graft. These receptors originate from a human donor who donated a stem cell graft to a child with acute lymphoblastic leukemia.

The rearrangement uses TRBV12-3 or TRBV12-4 and TRBJ1-2, with 9 bases matching TRBD1. This CDR3 is 14 amino acids long. Trimming cost V 7 bases and J 8 bases; bases outside gene matches: 11. CDR3 region: CASMLTGGAGGYTF. CDR3 coding DNA: TGTGCCAGCATGTTAACAGGGGGCGCGGGGGGCTACACCTTC.

A few counts support this clonotype. The chain recombines TRBV5-1 with TRBJ2-3, with 9 bases aligning to TRBD2. Germline CDR1 and CDR2: SGHRS and YFSETQ. This CDR3 region has 14 residues. V dropped 4 bases and J dropped 4; count of bases not matched to a gene: 4. The CDR3 sequence: CASSGSGSPDTQYF. The CDR3 coding sequence is TGCGCCAGCAGCGGTAGCGGGAGCCCAGATACGCAGTATTTT.

The chain combines TRBV7-2 with TRBJ2-2; D is undetermined. Trimming shortened V by 1 base and J by 4 bases, and 7 bases separated the two germline ends. CDR3 length: 14 amino acids. Germline V gene lookup returns CDR1 SGHTA and CDR2 FQGNSA. The CDR3 spells CASSLVSSTGELFF. For the CDR3, the DNA is TGTGCCAGCAGCTTAGTCTCAAGCACCGGGGAGCTGTTTTTT.

The CDR3 sequence is CASSLTAGVSNQPQHF. The CDR3 DNA reads as TGTGCCAGCAGTCTCACGGCGGGGGTTAGCAATCAGCCCCAGCATTTT. This sequence joins TRBV28 and TRBJ1-5; tentatively, D is TRBD1 (5 bases). Germline V gene lookup returns CDR1 MDHEN and CDR2 SYDVKM. The CDR3 spans 16 residues. V lost 5 bases, J lost 0 bases, and 14 bases lay in between.

This clonotype was detected many times. The V call is TRBV11-2, the J call TRBJ2-2; 9 bases map to TRBD1. CDR3 length: 18 residues. The V gene's germline CDR1 is SGHAT and CDR2 FQNNGV. The trim removed 5 bases at V and 3 bases at J, leaving 13 bases unmatched. This CDR3 is CASSNTYWTGVDTGELFF. In DNA, the CDR3 is TGTGCCAGCAGCAACACCTACTGGACAGGGGTAGACACCGGGGAGCTGTTTTTT.

The chain combines TRBV7-9 with TRBJ1-1; tentative D call: TRBD1 (5 bases). V dropped 5 bases and J dropped 4 bases, with 20 bases sitting between them. This CDR3 is 16 amino acids long. Germline-derived CDR1 and CDR2 are SEHNR and FQNEAQ (reference sequence). The CDR3 DNA is TGTGCCAGCAGCGGGGGAGAACGGGGTCGGATCACTGAAGCTTTCTTT. It translates to CASSGGERGRITEAFF.

This clonotype was recorded a few times. J is TRBJ2-3 and V is TRBV7-2; 14 positions match TRBD2. Germline V gene data show CDR1 as SGHTA and CDR2 as FQGNSA. The CDR3 runs to 17 residues. Trimming removed 5 bases from V and 1 base from J; junction bases left unmatched: 5. The chain's CDR3 is CASSPPGLAGGTDTQYF. Here the CDR3 DNA reads TGTGCCAGCAGCCCTCCGGGACTAGCGGGAGGCACAGATACGCAGTATTTT.

A few counts support this clonotype. The V gene is TRBV20-1, the J gene TRBJ2-3; D may match TRBD1 or TRBD2 (6 bases each). CDR1 and CDR2 from the germline V gene are DFQATT and SNEGSKA (reference sequence). The CDR3 loop spans 12 amino acids. The ends were cut back, 7 bases at V and 5 bases at J, with 13 bases in the middle. For the CDR3, the DNA is TGCAGTGGCTGGGGGGCCGTAGATACGCAGTATTTT. Translated, it gives CSGWGAVDTQYF.

The chain employs TRBV7-3 and TRBJ1-1; D unresolved. This CDR3 is 13 amino acids long. V lost 2 bases, J lost 4 bases, and 8 bases lay in between. CDR1 and CDR2 (germline): SGHTA, FQGTGA. The chain's CDR3 is CASSLGFGTEAFF. In nucleotides, the CDR3 is TGTGCCAGCAGCTTAGGGTTTGGCACTGAAGCTTTCTTT.

V and J are TRBV27 and TRBJ2-3; D is ambiguous. The CDR3 has 15 amino acids. Germline V gene lookup returns CDR1 MNHEY and CDR2 SMNVEV (reference sequence). Deletions cut 5 bases from V and 0 bases from J, with 12 bases between. In DNA, the CDR3 is TGTGCCAGCAGTCCCCCGAGGTCTAGCACAGATACGCAGTATTTT. It yields the protein CASSPPRSSTDTQYF.

This clonotype was observed a handful of times. V and J are TRBV4-3 and TRBJ1-2; TRBD1 is a possible D gene (5 bases). The V gene's germline CDR1 is LGHNA and CDR2 YSLEER. CDR3 size: 16 residues. Trimming stripped 6 bases from V and 5 bases from J, with 22 bases between. In nucleotides, the CDR3 is TGCGCCAGCAGGGGCATTGGGGGTGGCGGGAGTTATGGCTACACCTTC. Translating it yields CASRGIGGGGSYGYTF.

The V gene is TRBV5-6, the J gene TRBJ2-5; 14 bases line up with TRBD2. The CDR3 spans 14 residues. Per the germline V gene, CDR1 is SGHDT and CDR2 is YYEEEE. V lost 4 bases and J lost 9; bases outside the gene matches: 5. The CDR3 region is CASSPGTSGSSQYF. The CDR3 DNA follows: TGTGCCAGCAGCCCGGGGACTAGCGGGAGCTCCCAGTACTTC.

The table lists this clonotype with many counts. The chain joins TRBV6-1 to TRBJ1-1, with TRBD1 matching 9 bases. Per the germline V gene, CDR1 is MNHNS and CDR2 is SASEGT. This CDR3 spans 14 amino acids. The V gene end was trimmed by 6 bases and the J gene end by 1 base; junction bases not matched to a gene: 3. The CDR3 DNA follows: TGTGCCAGCAGGATGGGACAGGGGAACACTGAAGCTTTCTTT. Amino acid sequence: CASRMGQGNTEAFF.

This clonotype was seen more than once but under ten times. The chain joins TRBV12-3 or TRBV12-4 to TRBJ2-1; either TRBD1 or TRBD2 may fit D (6 bases each). The V end was cut by 2 bases, the J end by 3 bases, with 14 bases between. CDR3 length: 16 residues. The CDR3 DNA sequence: TGTGCCAGCAGTTTACCGGGGGCCCCCGGCTACAATGAGCAGTTCTTC. The encoded protein is CASSLPGAPGYNEQFF.

The gene calls are TRBV6-6 and TRBJ2-1; D gene ambiguous. V was trimmed by 8 bases and J by 0 bases, leaving 8 bases between them. This CDR3 is 13 amino acids long. Per germline, CDR1 MNHNY and CDR2 SVGAGI (reference sequence). The CDR3 sequence: CASWTGSYNEQFF. The DNA of the CDR3 is TGTGCCAGCTGGACGGGCTCCTACAATGAGCAGTTCTTC.

This clonotype was detected only a few times. The chain has TRBV5-5 and TRBJ2-3; no clear D gene. Germline V gene sequence: CDR1 SGHKS, CDR2 YYEKEE (reference sequence). CDR3 length: 12 residues. V was pared by 1 base and J by 6 bases, with 6 bases between. CDR3 DNA sequence: TGTGCCAGCAGCTTGCAATTTGATACGCAGTATTTT. Translated, it gives CASSLQFDTQYF.

Comments on this clonotype: Possible read error: a much larger clone is one base away. This chain's CDR3 is CASSYGGLAGDEQYF. Here the CDR3 DNA reads TGTGCCAGCAGTTACGGGGGACTAGCGGGAGACGAGCAGTACTTC. V is TRBV6-5 and J is TRBJ2-7, with TRBD2 identical over 14 bases. CDR3 length: 15 amino acids. In germline, CDR1 is MNHEY, CDR2 SVGAGI. The V gene end was trimmed by 2 bases and the J gene end by 5 bases; junction bases not matched to a gene: 2.

This clonotype has a handful of counts. The chain uses TRBV4-1 and TRBJ2-2; D is undetermined. CDR3 length: 17 amino acids. Germline V gives CDR1 MGHRA, CDR2 YSYEKL. Trimming shortened V by 1 base and J by 4 bases, and 16 bases separated the two germline ends. CDR3 nucleotide sequence: TGCGCCAGCAGCCAAGTATTGACTGGATTCGGCACCGGGGAGCTGTTTTTT. Encoded protein: CASSQVLTGFGTGELFF.

The gene calls are TRBV19 and TRBJ1-5; no definite D call. The germline gives CDR1 LNHDA, CDR2 SQIVND (reference sequence). This CDR3 region has 13 residues. V lost 4 bases and J lost 5, with 9 bases in between. CDR3 coding DNA: TGTGCCAGTAGTACAGCAACTTATCAGCCCCAGCATTTT. Translation: CASSTATYQPQHF.

The J gene is TRBJ2-1, the V gene TRBV12-3 or TRBV12-4; a weak D match, TRBD2 (5 bases). The CDR3 is 16 amino acids. Deletions cut 6 bases from V and 7 bases from J, with 22 bases between. CDR3 sequence: CASSHNPGKGHNEQFF. In DNA, the CDR3 is TGTGCCAGCAGCCACAACCCCGGGAAAGGGCATAATGAGCAGTTCTTC.

The sample holds many counts of this clonotype. This sequence joins TRBV6-2 or TRBV6-3 and TRBJ2-7; 9 nucleotides line up with TRBD1. CDR1 and CDR2 from the germline V gene are MNHEY and SVGEGT. The ends lost 6 bases at V and 3 bases at J; junction bases unmatched: 3. This CDR3 is 13 amino acids long. For the CDR3, the DNA is TGTGCCAGCAGGGGACAGGGAGACTACGAGCAGTACTTC. Translated: CASRGQGDYEQYF.